Described below is a single T cell receptor beta chain sequence and its context. Antigen specificity is unknown. In germline, CDR1 is SGHDN, CDR2 FVKESK. V was trimmed by 3 bases and J by 6 bases, leaving 23 bases between them. The CDR3 is 18 amino acids. The blood sample was taken during the colonoscopy visit. The data were obtained in a study of pediatric ulcerative colitis. Study-wide context: Several patients showed pancolitis and two showed left-sided colitis. Whole-study results and caveats: Ulcerative colitis patients shared more blood-rectal clones than controls. Total lymphocyte DNA, not sorted subsets, was the template.

Clones were read by immunoSEQ multiplex PCR, and TCRdb kept only the in-frame ones, dropping some. The data contain around 64,000 clones, 80% to 90% of them singletons. What was sequenced was blood. The J gene is TRBJ1-4, the V gene TRBV14; a weak D match, TRBD1 (5 bases). The receptor's source is a boy aged 10-17 years with severe ulcerative colitis. The CDR3 bases are TGTGCCAGCAGCCAGGATCCCGCCTGGGACGGGAGCTATGAAAAACTGTTTTTT. It specifies CASSQDPAWDGSYEKLFF.